The rows below give T cell receptor beta chains drawn from one sample of a study of tumor-infiltrating lymphocytes in oesophageal squamous cell carcinoma. TCRdb re-derived calls from the PCR reads in MiXCR, one entry per CDR3 protein. The sample includes about 12,000 distinct CDR3 sequences, around 54% of them seen just once. Sequencing input: esophageal tumor tissue. These receptors came from a female donor with esophageal squamous cell carcinoma. Both conserved end residues are part of each CDR3. The order of the fields is CDR3 protein, CDR3 DNA, J gene, clone size, D gene, V gene. D genes are given only for firm matches. Only some rows state a clone size, as once, few, many or a class for expanded clones.

CDR3 protein: CASRSRDRGGEQYF; CDR3 DNA: TGTGCCAGCAGGAGTCGGGACAGGGGTGGCGAGCAGTACTTC; J gene: TRBJ2-7; clone size: .; D gene: TRBD1; V gene: TRBV7-2
CDR3 protein: CASRPLGGQSGELFF; CDR3 DNA: TGTGCCAGCCGGCCCCTGGGGGGGCAGAGCGGGGAGCTGTTTTTT; J gene: TRBJ2-2; clone size: .; D gene: .; V gene: TRBV6-6
CDR3 protein: CASRLGDSKNIQYF; CDR3 DNA: TGTGCCAGCAGACTAGGGGATTCCAAAAACATTCAGTACTTC; J gene: TRBJ2-4; clone size: .; D gene: .; V gene: TRBV11-2
CDR3 protein: CAISEAQGTDTQYF; CDR3 DNA: TGTGCCATCAGTGAGGCCCAGGGTACAGATACGCAGTATTTT; J gene: TRBJ2-3; clone size: medium-sized; D gene: .; V gene: TRBV10-3
CDR3 protein: CASKGRVVEQYF; CDR3 DNA: TGTGCCAGCAAGGGCAGGGTGGTCGAGCAGTACTTC; J gene: TRBJ2-7; clone size: .; D gene: .; V gene: TRBV6-8
CDR3 protein: CASSLARVGGTGSYNEQFF; CDR3 DNA: TGTGCCAGCAGCTTAGCGAGGGTCGGGGGTACGGGCTCCTACAATGAGCAGTTCTTC; J gene: TRBJ2-1; clone size: few; D gene: .; V gene: TRBV7-2
CDR3 protein: CASGTRAPRDNEQFF; CDR3 DNA: TGTGCCAGCGGAACGAGAGCACCCCGGGACAATGAGCAGTTCTTC; J gene: TRBJ2-1; clone size: few; D gene: .; V gene: TRBV7-6
CDR3 protein: CASSPAPGLGEQYF; CDR3 DNA: TGTGCCAGCAGCCCCGCTCCAGGGTTAGGCGAGCAGTACTTC; J gene: TRBJ2-7; clone size: .; D gene: .; V gene: TRBV7-2
CDR3 protein: CASSLGQSKNEQFF; CDR3 DNA: TGTGCCAGCAGCTTGGGACAGAGTAAGAATGAGCAGTTCTTC; J gene: TRBJ2-1; clone size: .; D gene: TRBD1; V gene: TRBV7-3
CDR3 protein: CSASRSGRKNQPQHF; CDR3 DNA: TGCAGTGCTAGTAGGTCGGGCAGGAAAAATCAGCCCCAGCATTTT; J gene: TRBJ1-5; clone size: .; D gene: .; V gene: TRBV20-1
CDR3 protein: CASSETGPNYGYTF; CDR3 DNA: TGTGCCAGCAGTGAAACAGGGCCTAACTATGGCTACACCTTC; J gene: TRBJ1-2; clone size: .; D gene: .; V gene: TRBV25-1
CDR3 protein: CASSLVHRAGFGNEQFF; CDR3 DNA: TGTGCCAGCAGCTTAGTTCACAGGGCAGGGTTTGGTAATGAGCAGTTCTTC; J gene: TRBJ2-1; clone size: .; D gene: .; V gene: TRBV7-6
CDR3 protein: CASSPTGDREAFF; CDR3 DNA: TGCGCCAGCAGTCCGACGGGGGACCGTGAAGCTTTCTTT; J gene: TRBJ1-1; clone size: .; D gene: .; V gene: TRBV5-1
CDR3 protein: CASSPGSTRGTQYF; CDR3 DNA: TGTGCCAGCAGCCCCGGTTCAACACGTGGGACCCAGTACTTC; J gene: TRBJ2-5; clone size: .; D gene: .; V gene: TRBV7-9
CDR3 protein: CASSPQLNEQFF; CDR3 DNA: TGTGCCAGCAGTCCCCAACTCAATGAGCAGTTCTTC; J gene: TRBJ2-1; clone size: few; D gene: .; V gene: TRBV28
CDR3 protein: CATRDRANYEQYF; CDR3 DNA: TGTGCCACCCGAGACAGGGCCAACTACGAGCAGTACTTC; J gene: TRBJ2-7; clone size: .; D gene: TRBD1; V gene: TRBV19
CDR3 protein: CASSARGQWTSVYEQYF; CDR3 DNA: TGTGCCAGCAGCGCCCGGGGACAGTGGACTAGCGTGTACGAGCAGTACTTC; J gene: TRBJ2-7; clone size: .; D gene: TRBD2; V gene: TRBV7-6
CDR3 protein: CASRGTSGSFYEQFF; CDR3 DNA: TGTGCCAGCAGGGGGACTAGCGGGAGTTTCTACGAGCAGTTCTTC; J gene: TRBJ2-1; clone size: .; D gene: TRBD2; V gene: TRBV28
CDR3 protein: CASTLAGDRETQYF; CDR3 DNA: TGTGCCAGCACCTTAGCGGGGGATCGAGAGACCCAGTACTTC; J gene: TRBJ2-5; clone size: .; D gene: TRBD2; V gene: TRBV7-8
CDR3 protein: CASSLVLAEQYF; CDR3 DNA: TGTGCCAGCAGCTTAGTTTTAGCAGAGCAGTACTTC; J gene: TRBJ2-7; clone size: .; D gene: .; V gene: TRBV7-2
CDR3 protein: CASSWTGSGEAFF; CDR3 DNA: TGTGCCAGCAGTTGGACAGGATCAGGTGAAGCTTTCTTT; J gene: TRBJ1-1; clone size: many; D gene: TRBD1; V gene: TRBV12-3/TRBV12-4
CDR3 protein: CASSEFQSTDTQYF; CDR3 DNA: TGCGCCAGCAGTGAGTTCCAAAGCACAGATACGCAGTATTTT; J gene: TRBJ2-3; clone size: many; D gene: .; V gene: TRBV10-1
CDR3 protein: CAGGAGTTEAFF; CDR3 DNA: TGCGCCGGAGGGGCCGGAACAACTGAAGCTTTCTTT; J gene: TRBJ1-1; clone size: .; D gene: .; V gene: TRBV10-2
CDR3 protein: CASSRQGWETQYF; CDR3 DNA: TGTGCTAGCAGCCGACAGGGGTGGGAGACCCAGTACTTC; J gene: TRBJ2-5; clone size: once; D gene: TRBD1; V gene: TRBV7-6
CDR3 protein: CASRESWTGYSPLHF; CDR3 DNA: TGTGCCAGCAGGGAGAGCTGGACAGGGTATTCACCCCTCCACTTC; J gene: TRBJ2-4; clone size: .; D gene: TRBD1; V gene: TRBV6-4
CDR3 protein: CASTRSRTYEQYF; CDR3 DNA: TGTGCCAGCACCCGATCAAGGACCTACGAGCAGTACTTC; J gene: TRBJ2-7; clone size: many; D gene: .; V gene: TRBV7-2
CDR3 protein: CASSKRTGGTDTQYF; CDR3 DNA: TGTGCCAGCAGCAAAAGGACAGGGGGGACAGATACGCAGTACTTC; J gene: TRBJ2-7; clone size: .; D gene: TRBD1; V gene: TRBV11-3
CDR3 protein: CASSLSLAGGDNEQYF; CDR3 DNA: TGTGCCAGCAGCCTTTCCCTAGCGGGTGGAGACAATGAGCAGTACTTC; J gene: TRBJ2-7; clone size: many; D gene: TRBD2; V gene: TRBV6-1
CDR3 protein: CATSGSSSYEQYF; CDR3 DNA: TGTGCCACCAGTGGCTCCAGCTCCTACGAGCAGTACTTC; J gene: TRBJ2-7; clone size: many; D gene: .; V gene: TRBV24-1
CDR3 protein: CASTDTYYNEQFF; CDR3 DNA: TGTGCCAGCACGGACACCTACTACAATGAGCAGTTCTTC; J gene: TRBJ2-1; clone size: few; D gene: .; V gene: TRBV27
CDR3 protein: CASSLVRGGQQETQYF; CDR3 DNA: TGTGCCAGCAGCTTAGTAAGGGGGGGACAGCAAGAGACCCAGTACTTC; J gene: TRBJ2-5; clone size: .; D gene: .; V gene: TRBV7-4